What follows is one T cell receptor beta chain and its context. CDR3 length equals 14 residues. Trimming took 5 bases from V and 5 from J, leaving 15 bases between them. The germline gives CDR1 LNHDA, CDR2 SQIVND (reference sequence). The sample originates from a study of cytomegalovirus exposure and HLA in healthy donors. About the research overall: An analysis done earlier identified roughly 120 million unique TCR beta sequences from about 179 million T cells.

The PCR contained 60 Vbeta and 13 Jbeta primers. Clones were sequenced by immunoSEQ multiplex PCR, and TCRdb holds only the in-frame ones, with some missing. Of about 180,000 clones in the sample, around 79% are singletons; the top ten hold around 0.74%. The receptor's source is a woman aged 40 to 50 in good health and CMV-seronegative. The chain recombines TRBV19 with TRBJ2-5; D possibly corresponds to TRBD2 (5 bases). Sequenced: PBMCs. Here the CDR3 DNA reads TGTGCCAGTAGTGTAGCCGGACGGAGGGAGACCCAGTACTTC. It yields the protein CASSVAGRRETQYF.